This T cell receptor (beta chain) was recorded in a study of cytomegalovirus exposure and HLA in healthy donors (TCRdb year 2017). As for the study more broadly: In an earlier analysis of some 550 of the donors, approximately 260 Gb of sequence data and 100 million or so unique TCR beta sequences from 150 million to 200 million T cells were reported. The study aimed to test whether cataloging public T cell receptors could reveal signatures of past pathogen exposure. Every discovery cohort repertoire had been produced on one sequencing platform. Several DR-DQ haplotypes were handled as single units for association and clustering, since linkage in the cohort was strong. Besides the first cohort of hundreds of subjects, a separate validation cohort made up of around 120 different subjects was used. Class I and class II HLA loci were covered by the typing at four-digit resolution. Donor age, sex, ethnicity and CMV serostatus were compiled alongside the repertoire data. The study profiled the T cell repertoires of some 610 subjects by immunosequencing and related them to cytomegalovirus serostatus. Among the 398 genotyped donors, around 79% belonged to the genetic ancestry cluster associated with self-reported Caucasian donors. The later analysis used no new phenotypic data to find candidate immune exposures, relying instead on TCR beta sequences and their occurrence across donors. A later genetic analysis took genome-wide SNP genotypes for about three fifths of the 666 donors and used that subset as a discovery cohort. To predict cytomegalovirus infection status, the study combined high-throughput TCR immunosequencing, statistical association of individual TCRs with disease status, and machine learning. An early release covering some 640 HLA-typed donors comprised roughly 300 gigabases of sequencing data and 65 million to 100 million unique TCR sequences. An earlier analysis of approximately 580 of the donors used high-throughput TCR beta sequencing to judge whether each TCR beta V gene segment behaved as functional or pseudogenic. Among around 400 genotyped donors of the cohort, an average of around 240,000 unique TCR beta nucleotide sequences was sequenced per donor, of which 15% to 20% were non-productive. The number of typed donors differed by locus: about 620-640 for A, B, C, DRB1 and DQB1; 522 for DQA1; 600 to 610 for DPA1; and some 470 for DPB1. A later analysis re-analyzed previously published TCR beta repertoires from 660 or so donors and added high-resolution HLA genotyping to study TCR occurrence patterns.

According to the germline V gene, CDR1 reads SGHDN and CDR2 reads FVKESK. A distance of 8 bases separates the germline ends of V and J, which lose 5 bases and 4 bases respectively. From the cysteine up to the phenylalanine, the CDR3 has a length of 12 residues. Only CDR3 DNA is held: 36 bases, read in frame from base 1. The cohort comprised some 700 healthy bone marrow donors. At the time of sampling, every cohort member was nominally healthy, though immune exposures that went unrecorded were likely present. The donor tested CMV seronegative and was one of the 352 seronegative cohort members. Each donor provided a peripheral blood sample, and peripheral blood mononuclear cells were used for TCR beta sequencing. Genomic DNA was extracted from the blood cell samples with the Qiagen DNeasy Blood Extraction Kit. About this clone: Its antigen is still unknown. One base away there is no much larger clone; base qualities are not given.

To prepare the library, the immunoSEQ multiplex PCR assay was applied. For the multiplex PCR, a mixture combining 60 forward primers for TCR Vbeta segments and 13 reverse primers for TCR Jbeta segments was used. Amplification of the CDR3 region of rearranged TCR beta genes was performed with a multiplex PCR assay on genomic DNA. On the Illumina HiSeq System, the amplified TCR beta libraries were sequenced as 87-base-pair reads. The study's own analysis went as follows. A later analysis counted some 74 million unique TCR beta chains across the 550 to 800 repertoires, and some 12 million of these chains were shared by at least two donors. To remove PCR and sequencing errors, raw reads were error-corrected and collapsed into unique sequences using a nearest-neighbor algorithm that merged closely related sequences. V, D and J gene segments were assigned by aligning CDR3 sequences to IMGT reference sequences. For a sequence to be retained, at least a six-nucleotide match to both a V gene segment and a J gene segment was required. A rearrangement was called productive if the CDR3 had no stop codons and remained in frame with V and J, and every other rearrangement was called non-productive. Following IMGT convention, CDR3 was defined as the stretch from the second conserved V-encoded cysteine to the conserved J-encoded phenylalanine. The earlier analysis of roughly 590 of the donors excluded any sequence lacking an unambiguous match to a single V gene segment. In an earlier analysis of several hundred of the donors, a V segment was called functional when productive rearrangements were above 56.7%, and segregating when the standard deviation between donors exceeded 5%. A statistical classification framework was built for diagnosing cytomegalovirus status from the catalog of TCR beta chain sequences. In a later analysis, TCR nucleotide sequences were compared against IMGT/GENE-DB human TR gene sequences so that V and J genes could be assigned. In a later analysis, CDR3 sequences and most-parsimonious VDJ recombination scenarios were assigned using the TCRdist pipeline. In a later analysis, every TCR beta chain was defined by the combination of its CDR3 amino acid sequence and its V-gene family, and reads without a unique V-gene family were dropped. In a later analysis, fewer than 650 highly shared, low-generation-probability nucleotide sequences were removed to address suspected cross-contamination and a sequencing artifact. For each public chain, a later analysis derived a clonal expansion index from normalized ranks of inferred template counts within each repertoire. A later analysis computed generation probabilities with a VDJ recombination model fitted to out-of-frame rearrangements, and checked the results against IGoR. In a later analysis, TCR-TCR, TCR-HLA and TCR-CMV co-occurrence was scored with hypergeometric tests, and a repertoire-size bias correction was applied to TCR pairs. False discovery rates were estimated in a later analysis by permuting HLA or CMV assignments 20 times. In a later analysis, co-occurring TCRs were grouped using DBSCAN, with TCRdist sequence similarity added in when clustering inside HLA-allele-positive subsets. Repertoires with fewer than 30,000 or more than 120,000 public chains, plus five repertoires with anomalous nucleotide sharing, were excluded from co-occurrence clustering. TCRdb took over this immuneACCESS table, retaining in-frame rearrangements with V and J assigned. Such tables are incomplete; in checked studies, under half of the missing clones stem from an unresolved V gene, and the remainder is unexplained. From that table come the V and J calls and clone size; the DNA was used to work out D and trimming. Counted in this sample were 90,000 to 120,000 clones; over 75% of them appeared once. Together, the top ten hold approximately 2.4% of the sample.

The paper's findings and limits, for the study overall: While some public TCRs were present in many individuals, most TCR sequences turned up only very rarely across donors. A later analysis found that TCR association rates varied across HLA loci, with DRB1 alleles showing the most associated TCRs and HLA-C alleles the fewest. The 87-base-pair reads could not distinguish some IMGT-functional V segments, including TRBV6-2 and TRBV6-3, so those segments were excluded. A cluster of highly shared sequence variants was judged likely to be a technical artifact of the sequencing pipeline. The study gave a list of some 150 TCR beta chains associated with cytomegalovirus. When HLA alleles, especially DR and DQ, strongly co-occurred, TCR associations were difficult to assign to individual alleles. Linkage disequilibrium might explain the correlated functional status among segregating V segments, but an unknown experimental factor could not be ruled out. V-gene and J-gene trimming of TCR beta chains was associated with a missense DCLRE1C variant in a later genetic analysis, and the association was replicated in an independent cohort. In an earlier analysis of about 550 of the donors, most TCR beta V segments were observed in productive rearrangements about 87% or about 30% of the time, broadly matching IMGT annotations. Roughly uniform sequencing depth across donors was assumed in presence/absence analyses, although this assumption may not hold. The classifier was reported to diagnose cytomegalovirus status with high specificity and sensitivity in both the original cohort and the validation cohort. The cohort was sequenced for TCR beta chains only, and without alpha or paired-chain data the features that could be detected were limited. According to a later analysis, parvovirus B19, influenza, CMV and Epstein-Barr virus appeared linked to several top co-occurrence clusters. A later genetic analysis reported fewer N-insertions in productive TCRs among donors in an Asian-associated ancestry cluster than the approximately 700-donor mean. In a later analysis, HLA-associated TCR beta chains showed more clonal expansion and lower generation probabilities than non-associated chains that were equally common. Because counts were too low, 15 to 20 rarely observed V segments, including chromosome 9 orphons, were excluded from the earlier analysis of 587 of the donors. Three of the identified cytomegalovirus-associated TCR beta chains were confirmed in vitro to be specific for cytomegalovirus antigens. Most CMV-associated TCR beta chains appeared to be HLA-restricted in a later analysis, and the HLA associations seemed to be driven largely by CMV exposure. HLA typing was unavailable for some donors at each locus, so association tests used only the typed subset. Specific HLA alleles were associated with some 15,000 TCR beta sequences at a false discovery rate of 0.05 in a later analysis. A further reported finding was that TCR beta sequences accurately predicted the HLA-A and HLA-B alleles for most subjects in the first cohort. The authors suggested that the approach could potentially be extended to other disease states and immunological phenotypes. CMV serostatus was the only immune exposure information available for the cohort.

This receptor was taken from a young man in good health and CMV-seronegative. Specimen: PBMCs. This chain joins TRBV14 to TRBJ1-2, with TRBD1 as a weak D call on 5 bases. For the CDR3, the sequence is CASSDSSYGYTF. The base sequence is TGTGCCAGCAGCGACAGTTCCTATGGCTACACCTTC.